These 17 T cell receptor beta chains share one sample of origin, sequenced in a study of blood T cell repertoires in COVID-19 (dated by TCRdb to 2018 to 2021). The protocol used for the library was the immunoSEQ multiplex PCR assay. Entries here come from immuneACCESS through TCRdb and include only in-frame sequences with V and J called. Some clones fail to appear in such tables; in the studies checked, an unresolved V gene covers under half of the shortfall, and the cause of the remainder is unknown. This sample gives fewer than 60,000 clones in total; roughly 74% of them show up just once. In total, the top ten clones hold 25% of the sample. Sequencing was carried out using peripheral blood. The receptors come from a human donor in a cohort sampled during active COVID-19.

This clone is a singleton in its sample. The chain employs TRBV6-4 and TRBJ1-4; TRBD1 agrees at 9 bases. The CDR3 consists of 18 residues. Germline CDR1 is MRHNA and CDR2 is SNTAGT. Trimming removed 0 bases from V and 3 bases from J; junction bases left unmatched: 8. CDR3 nucleotides: TGTGCCAGCAGTGACTCGAAGGGAGGACAGGGGCCTAATGAAAAACTGTTTTTT. This sequence encodes CASSDSKGGQGPNEKLFF.

This clone showed up just once. This chain's CDR3 is CASSGQGLSGETQYF. In DNA, the CDR3 is TGTGCCAGCAGCGGACAGGGGCTATCAGGGGAGACCCAGTACTTC. The chain employs TRBV6-5 and TRBJ2-5; 9 bases fit TRBD1. The ends lost 6 bases at V and 5 bases at J; junction bases unmatched: 10. This CDR3 has 15 amino acids. CDR1 is MNHEY and CDR2 is SVGAGI in the germline V gene.

The CDR3: CAISESGQGSGYTF. As DNA, the CDR3 is TGTGCCATCAGTGAGTCGGGACAGGGGTCGGGCTACACCTTC. V gene TRBV10-3 combines with J gene TRBJ1-2, with 10 bases aligning to TRBD1. The CDR3 spans 14 residues. CDR1 is ENHRY, CDR2 SYGVKD, per germline. J was trimmed by 8 bases and V by 0 bases; bases with no gene match: 3.

J is TRBJ2-7 and V is TRBV13, with D tentatively TRBD1 (5 bases). Deletions cut 1 base from V and 6 bases from J, with 13 bases between. Germline V gene lookup returns CDR1 PRHDT and CDR2 FYEKMQ (reference sequence). The CDR3 contains 14 residues. CDR3 coding DNA: TGTGCCAGCAGCTTAGACAAGGGGTTGGTCGAGCAGTACTTC. Its translation is CASSLDKGLVEQYF.

This chain uses TRBV12-3 or TRBV12-4 with TRBJ2-4, with TRBD2 as a possible D gene (6 bases). Trimming removed 3 bases at V and 6 bases at J, with 9 bases between. This CDR3 has 13 amino acids. Here the CDR3 reads CASSFRSGNIQYF. The CDR3 DNA reads as TGTGCCAGCAGTTTTCGTAGCGGAAACATTCAGTACTTC.

V and J are TRBV10-3 and TRBJ2-7, with 10 bases lining up with TRBD1. The CDR3 has 15 amino acids. CDR1 and CDR2 (germline): ENHRY, SYGVKD. The trim removed 4 bases at V and 3 bases at J, leaving 6 bases unmatched. The CDR3 DNA follows: TGTGCCATCAGTGCCCCGGGACAGGGGCGCTACGAGCAGTACTTC. It yields the protein CAISAPGQGRYEQYF.

The chain has TRBV7-2 and TRBJ1-5; a possible D gene is TRBD1 (6 bases). Germline V lookup: CDR1 SGHTA, CDR2 FQGNSA. The CDR3 has 14 amino acids. V was trimmed by 5 bases and J by 2 bases, leaving 10 bases between them. CDR3 in DNA: TGTGCCAGCAGCCCACAGGGAGGCAATCAGCCCCAGCATTTT. Translating it yields CASSPQGGNQPQHF.

The chain employs TRBV11-3 and TRBJ2-1, with a possible D match to TRBD2 (5 bases). Trimming pared 5 bases from V and 2 bases from J, leaving 13 bases between. The CDR3 contains 15 residues. The germline CDR1 and CDR2 sequences are SGHNT and YENEEA. The CDR3 is CASSPVSGPYNEQFF. The CDR3 region has the DNA TGTGCCAGCAGCCCCGTAAGCGGTCCCTACAATGAGCAGTTCTTC.

This clone has only a few counts. V usage is TRBV10-1 and J usage is TRBJ1-5; D not resolved. Germline CDR1 reads WNHNN; CDR2 reads SYGVQD (reference sequence). Trimming took 7 bases from V and 2 from J, leaving 24 bases between them. This CDR3 spans 18 amino acids. CDR3 region: CASIEGAGGVLGNQPQHF. In DNA, the CDR3 is TGCGCCAGCATAGAGGGAGCCGGTGGGGTCCTTGGCAATCAGCCCCAGCATTTT.

V usage is TRBV11-3 and J usage is TRBJ2-2, with 9 bases matching TRBD1. Looked up from germline, CDR1 is SGHNT and CDR2 is YENEEA. This CDR3 is built from 15 residues. Losses at the gene ends were 3 bases for V and 4 bases for J; bases not matched to a gene: 3. CDR3 sequence reads: CASSLGQGLTGELFF. The CDR3 coding sequence is TGTGCCAGCAGCTTGGGACAGGGTCTCACCGGGGAGCTGTTTTTT. The full variable domain, in which reference TRBV11-3 and TRBJ2-2 provide the parts outside the CDR3, is EAGVVQSPRYKIIEKKQPVAFWCNPISGHNTLYWYLQNLGQGPELLIRYENEEAVDDSQLPKDRFSAERLKGVDSTLKIQPAELGDSAVYLCASSLGQGLTGELFFGEGSRLTVL.

The chain has TRBV12-3 or TRBV12-4 and TRBJ1-5, with TRBD1 as a possible D gene (5 bases). The length of the CDR3 is 13 residues. Trimming stripped 6 bases from V and 2 bases from J, with 8 bases between. CDR3 nucleotide sequence: TGTGCCAGCAGGATAGGGGGCAATCAGCCCCAGCATTTT. The encoded protein is CASRIGGNQPQHF.

The chain joins TRBV13 to TRBJ2-1, with TRBD1 identical over 8 bases. This CDR3 region has 14 residues. With V trimmed by 5 bases and J by 8 bases, 8 bases remained unmatched. Germline V gene lookup returns CDR1 PRHDT and CDR2 FYEKMQ (reference sequence). The CDR3 reads CASSPRDRSYEQFF. CDR3 DNA sequence: TGTGCCAGCAGCCCACGGGACAGGTCCTATGAGCAGTTCTTC.

A single count supports this clone. Here the CDR3 DNA reads TGTGCCAGCAGCCACTCAGCGGGAGTTAACAATGAGCAGTTCTTC. Its translation is CASSHSAGVNNEQFF. The chain uses TRBV3-1 (or the pseudogene TRBV3-2) and TRBJ2-1, with 8 bases that match TRBD2. Germline V gene lookup returns CDR1 LGHDT and CDR2 YNNKEL (reference sequence). The CDR3 is 15 amino acids. V dropped 3 bases and J dropped 5; count of bases not matched to a gene: 6.

V gene TRBV19 combines with J gene TRBJ1-1, with D perhaps matching TRBD1 (6 bases). V lost 4 bases to trimming and J lost 0 bases, with 15 bases between them. Per germline, CDR1 LNHDA and CDR2 SQIVND (reference sequence). The CDR3 spans 16 residues. CDR3 region: CASSTSGQGLNTEAFF. The CDR3 nucleotides read TGTGCCAGTAGTACATCCGGGCAGGGGTTGAACACTGAAGCTTTCTTT.

The chain combines TRBV27 with TRBJ1-2, with 7 nucleotides matching TRBD1. Germline lookup yields CDR1 MNHEY and CDR2 SMNVEV (reference sequence). V shed 5 bases, J shed 4 bases, and the junction held 7 bases outside the gene matches. This CDR3 spans 14 amino acids. The CDR3 nucleotides read TGTGCCAGCAGTCCTCCGGGACAGATCTATGGCTACACCTTC. Translating gives CASSPPGQIYGYTF.

The chain has TRBV27 and TRBJ2-3, with TRBD2 matching 9 bases. The CDR3 has 12 amino acids. The germline gives CDR1 MNHEY, CDR2 SMNVEV (reference sequence). J gave up 8 bases and V 10 bases, and 7 bases lay outside the gene matches. The CDR3 sequence is CATRTSVGTQYF. The CDR3 DNA sequence: TGTGCCACCCGGACTAGCGTCGGTACGCAGTATTTT.

The chain couples TRBV7-3 to TRBJ2-5; TRBD2 might be the D (5 bases). Germline assignment: CDR1 SGHTA and CDR2 FQGTGA. V lost 4 bases and J 4 bases, leaving 16 bases between the germline ends. The CDR3 is made up of 15 amino acids. The chain's CDR3 is CASSSTSGVGETQYF. CDR3 sequence (DNA): TGTGCCAGCAGCTCGACCTCCGGGGTAGGAGAGACCCAGTACTTC.